A single sample is the source of the 12 T cell receptor beta chains below, sequenced in a study of CD8+CD57+ T cells in acquired aplastic anemia. Sequencing was done on patients that had shown CD8+CD57+ cell expansion by flow cytometry. Both TCR beta VDJ combination and CDR3 sequence profiling were carried out. Genomic DNA was the template for this profiling. TCRdb processed the reads anew with MiXCR; each CDR3 protein has one entry. The sample lists some 160,000 distinct CDR3 sequences; approximately 44% were seen once. The sample taken for sequencing was sorted CD4+, CD8+, or CD8+CD57+ T cells (not recorded which) from PBMCs. The receptors stem from a human donor with aplastic anemia.

This clonotype was counted many times. This chain uses TRBV5-1 with TRBJ1-2; D may be TRBD1 (5 bases). CDR1 is SGHRS, CDR2 YFSETQ, per germline. The CDR3 sequence is 14 residues long. V dropped 3 bases and J dropped 3 bases, with 12 bases sitting between them. In DNA form, the CDR3 reads TGCGCCAGCAGCTCGTCGGGGGGGGACTATGGCTACACCTTC. Its translation is CASSSSGGDYGYTF. The full variable domain, its missing parts supplied by reference TRBV5-1 and TRBJ1-2, is KAGVTQTPRYLIKTRGQQVTLSCSPISGHRSVSWYQQTPGQGLQFLFEYFSETQRNKGNFPGRFSGRQFSNSRSEMNVSTLELGDSALYLCASSSSGGDYGYTFGSGTRLTVV.

A few counts support this clonotype. The chain links TRBV20-1 to TRBJ2-7; D tentatively fits TRBD1 or TRBD2 (6 bases each). This CDR3 spans 14 amino acids. V was clipped by 5 bases and J by 6 bases, with 20 bases between them. Germline loops: CDR1 DFQATT, CDR2 SNEGSKA (reference sequence). DNA for the CDR3: TGCAGTGCTCCTCTAGAGGGGGAGGCCGGCGAGCAGTACTTC. The encoded protein is CSAPLEGEAGEQYF.

The CDR3 DNA reads TGTGCCAGCAGCTTCGGACAGGGAAGGTTAGAGACCCAGTACTTC. It yields the protein CASSFGQGRLETQYF. The rearrangement links TRBV7-9 to TRBJ2-5, with 8 bases identical to TRBD1. J lost 4 bases, V lost 3 bases, and 7 bases had no gene match. The CDR3 runs to 15 residues. Germline V gene sequence: CDR1 SEHNR, CDR2 FQNEAQ (reference sequence).

This sequence joins TRBV20-1 and TRBJ2-1; TRBD2 aligns across 7 bases. CDR1 and CDR2 (germline): DFQATT, SNEGSKA (reference sequence). V was pared by 3 bases and J by 4 bases, with 6 bases of the junction left unmatched. The length of the CDR3 is 14 residues. CDR3 protein: CSASGGGGYNEQFF. The CDR3, as DNA: TGCAGTGCTAGTGGTGGGGGGGGATACAATGAGCAGTTCTTC.

This chain connects TRBV9 to TRBJ1-1; unclear D gene. This CDR3 has 12 amino acids. Trimming took 8 bases from V and 1 from J, leaving 9 bases between them. Germline V gene lookup returns CDR1 SGDLS and CDR2 YYNGEE. The CDR3 sequence: CASSRTNTEAFF. CDR3 sequence (DNA): TGTGCCAGTAGCCGCACGAACACTGAAGCTTTCTTT.

V usage is TRBV2 and J usage is TRBJ2-5; D remains ambiguous. Trimming stripped 1 base from V and 1 base from J, with 16 bases between. In germline, CDR1 is SNHLY, CDR2 FYNNEI. This CDR3 is built from 17 residues. The CDR3 loop reads CASSEGIKLAGQETQYF. The CDR3 nucleotides are TGTGCCAGCAGTGAAGGCATTAAACTTGCCGGCCAAGAGACCCAGTACTTC. Supplemented by reference TRBV2 and TRBJ2-5, the full variable domain reads EPEVTQTPSHQVTQMGQEVILRCVPISNHLYFYWYRQILGQKVEFLVSFYNNEISEKSEIFDDQFSVERPDGSNFTLKIRSTKLEDSAMYFCASSEGIKLAGQETQYFGPGTRLLVL.

This chain joins TRBV24-1 and TRBJ2-5; TRBD1 is a possible D gene (6 bases). V lost 10 bases and J lost 3, with 14 bases in between. CDR1 is KGHDR, CDR2 SFDVKD, per germline. The CDR3 is made up of 13 amino acids. The CDR3 DNA is TGTGCCACACAGGACAGAGGCAAAGAGACCCAGTACTTC. Translating gives CATQDRGKETQYF.

The CDR3 spells CAIRTGQGAGGNTEAFF. CDR3 coding DNA: TGTGCCATCAGGACGGGACAGGGGGCAGGAGGGAACACTGAAGCTTTCTTT. The rearrangement links TRBV10-3 to TRBJ1-1, with TRBD1 identical over 12 bases. With V trimmed by 6 bases and J by 1 base, 9 bases remained unmatched. This CDR3 contains 17 residues. Germline-derived CDR1 and CDR2 are ENHRY and SYGVKD.

The V and J genes are TRBV7-8 and TRBJ1-6; 8 bases line up with TRBD1. The germline gives CDR1 SGHVS, CDR2 FQNEAQ. The ends lost 3 bases at V and 12 bases at J; junction bases unmatched: 7. The CDR3 sequence is 14 residues long. In DNA, the CDR3 is TGTGCCAGCAGCTTTGGGACAGGAGGCGAACCCCTCCACTTT. Its protein product is CASSFGTGGEPLHF.

There are many counts of this clonotype. The rearrangement links TRBV19 to TRBJ2-3, with 7 bases fitting TRBD2. The CDR3 runs 18 residues. Germline V gene sequence: CDR1 LNHDA, CDR2 SQIVND (reference sequence). J gave up 5 bases and V 4 bases, and 18 bases lay outside the gene matches. The CDR3 spells CASSTPGMGGIRKDTQYF. The CDR3 region has the DNA TGTGCCAGTAGTACCCCCGGGATGGGGGGGATCAGGAAAGATACGCAGTATTTT.

As for this clonotype: This may come from a read error, since a much larger clone is one base off. This rearrangement joins TRBV20-1 to TRBJ1-5, with D perhaps matching TRBD1 (5 bases). V was cut by 5 bases and J by 5 bases, with 22 bases left in between. The CDR3 loop spans 16 amino acids. From germline, CDR1 is DFQATT and CDR2 SNEGSKA (reference sequence). CDR3 sequence (DNA): TGCAGTGCTCTCGAACCGGGGTCGTGGGGCGATCAGCCCCAGCATTTT. This sequence encodes CSALEPGSWGDQPQHF.

The chain recombines TRBV7-9 with TRBJ2-2; D is tentatively TRBD1 or TRBD2 (5 bases each). There are 15 residues in the CDR3. Trimming cost V 3 bases and J 6 bases, with 14 bases left between them. Germline V gene lookup returns CDR1 SEHNR and CDR2 FQNEAQ (reference sequence). DNA of the CDR3: TGTGCCAGCAGCTTTACGCAGGGACGGGCCGGGGAGCTGTTTTTT. Amino acid sequence: CASSFTQGRAGELFF.